The source of this T cell receptor (beta chain) is a study of blood T cells in healthy people across ages. Regarding the study as a whole: Strong correlation was found linking TCR beta diversity to naive T cell percentage.

CDR1 and CDR2 from the germline V gene are SEHNR and FQNEAQ (reference sequence). V was cut by 5 bases and J by 0 bases, with 10 bases left in between. The CDR3 consists of 14 residues. Turning to this clonotype: The target antigen is unknown.

A sample-barcoded 5' primer and a J-beta primer mix were used in a second PCR of roughly 6 to 12 cycles. Each CDR3 protein gets one entry after TCRdb re-called the 5' RACE reads with MiXCR. Here the sample spans approximately 490,000 distinct CDR3 sequences, less than 25% being singletons. The sample also formed part of further work on T cells of mothers and their children. That work adds: For each mother, over 9 million TCR beta CDR3 reads were obtained, and for each child, roughly 3.3 million. Relative to unrelated pairs, biologically related mother-child dyads exhibited marginally greater, non-significant overlap.

The TCR originated in a boy younger than 18 in good health. The chain links TRBV7-9 to TRBJ1-2, with D perhaps matching TRBD1 (6 bases). Specimen: blood. CDR3 amino acids: CASSAGQSNYGYTF. The DNA for the CDR3 is TGTGCCAGCAGCGCCGGACAGTCTAACTATGGCTACACCTTC.